This is a list of T cell receptor beta chains from one sample in a study of T cells in Graves' hyperthyroidism and ophthalmopathy. One entry per CDR3 protein, called by TCRdb with MiXCR from the multiplex PCR reads. The sample has 550,000 to 600,000 distinct CDR3 sequences; approximately 44% are singletons. Sequencing was carried out using peripheral blood or thyroid tissue (not recorded which). These receptors all come from an adult woman with Graves' disease, either hyperthyroidism or ophthalmopathy (not recorded which). The CDR3 runs from the conserved cysteine through the conserved F or W. The D gene is left open where the match is weak.

V: TRBV5-1
D: TRBD1
CDR3: CASSSVRDRVAGANVLTF

V: TRBV29-1
D: .
CDR3: CSVGQALVGYTF

V: TRBV7-8
D: .
CDR3: CASSLGGRVLGGYTF

V: TRBV10-2
D: .
CDR3: CASSESRSGGYGYTF

V: TRBV28
D: TRBD1
CDR3: CASSQDRGRLFGQYF

V: TRBV7-8
D: .
CDR3: CASSLETVYGYTF

V: TRBV7-8
D: TRBD1
CDR3: CAGSLGQVYEQYF

V: TRBV5-1
D: .
CDR3: CASSPGEGNYGYTF

V: TRBV29-1
D: .
CDR3: CSVGHKQETQYF

V: TRBV28
D: .
CDR3: CASRTTLGGYTF

V: TRBV3-1
D: TRBD1
CDR3: CASSQGAGQGATETQYF

V: TRBV7-6
D: .
CDR3: CASSKETGTHTTEAFF

V: TRBV19
D: .
CDR3: CASSARVSEAF

V: TRBV10-3
D: .
CDR3: CAISEEGMMETQYEQYF

V: TRBV20-1
D: TRBD2
CDR3: CSASSGGPFSSYEQYF

V: TRBV25-1
D: TRBD1
CDR3: CASSASGTGSGEKLFF

V: TRBV19
D: .
CDR3: CASSIRTNNQPQHF

V: TRBV5-5
D: .
CDR3: CASSFEPRGGELFF

V: TRBV15
D: TRBD1
CDR3: CATSRVLPGGSNYGYTF

V: TRBV9
D: .
CDR3: CASSAALGRSYTF

V: TRBV5-1
D: .
CDR3: CASSFYSANTGELFF

V: TRBV7-4
D: .
CDR3: CASSPLRGSNSPLHF

V: TRBV10-3
D: TRBD1
CDR3: CASRRQGAQETQYF

V: TRBV20-1
D: .
CDR3: CSASPGRLRGEQYF

V: TRBV20-1
D: TRBD2
CDR3: CSAYIAGLPMILTF

V: TRBV7-2
D: .
CDR3: CASSVMRENEAFF

V: TRBV2
D: .
CDR3: CASRGRTSSYEQYF